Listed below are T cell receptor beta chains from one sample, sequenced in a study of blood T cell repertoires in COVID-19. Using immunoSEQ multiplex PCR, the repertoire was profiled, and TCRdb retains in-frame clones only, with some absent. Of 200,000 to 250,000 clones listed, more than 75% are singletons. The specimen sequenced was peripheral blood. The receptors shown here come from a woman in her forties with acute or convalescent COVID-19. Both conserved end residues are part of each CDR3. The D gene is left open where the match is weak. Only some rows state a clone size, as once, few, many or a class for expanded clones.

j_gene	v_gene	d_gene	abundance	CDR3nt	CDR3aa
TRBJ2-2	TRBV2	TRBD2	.	TGTGCCAGCCGATGGACTAGCGGGGTTGCCGGGGAGCTGTTTTTT	CASRWTSGVAGELFF
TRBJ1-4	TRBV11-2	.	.	TGTGCCAGCAGCCCACAAAGGGGGACAACAGCCACTGAAAAACTGTTTTTT	CASSPQRGTTATEKLFF
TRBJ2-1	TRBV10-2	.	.	TGCGCCAGCGGAGGGAGCTCCTACAATGAGCAGTTCTTC	CASGGSSYNEQFF
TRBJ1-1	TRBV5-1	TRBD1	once	TGCGCCAGCAGCACCGGGACAGGGTGGGGGGACACTGAAGCTTTCTTT	CASSTGTGWGDTEAFF
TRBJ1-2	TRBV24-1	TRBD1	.	TGTGCCACCAGTCCGGCGACAGGGGGAAACTATGGCTACACCTTC	CATSPATGGNYGYTF
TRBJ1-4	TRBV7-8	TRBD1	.	TGTGCCAGCAGCTTAGTACAGGGGGCAACTAATGAAAAACTGTTTTTT	CASSLVQGATNEKLFF
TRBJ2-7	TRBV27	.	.	TGTGCCAGCCGACGCGACAACCCGTTCTCCTACGAGCAGTACTTC	CASRRDNPFSYEQYF
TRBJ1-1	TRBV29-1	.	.	TGCAGCGCCTTACAGGGATTGAACACTGAAGCTTTCTTT	CSALQGLNTEAFF
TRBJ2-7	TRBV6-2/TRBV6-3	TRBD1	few	TGTGCCAGCAGTTACAGGTCGGGACAGGGGAGAAACCACGAGCAGTACTTC	CASSYRSGQGRNHEQYF
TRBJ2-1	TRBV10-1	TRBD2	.	TGCGCCAGCAGTGCCGGTGACGGACTAGCGGGGAATATCTCCTACAATGAGCAGTTCTTC	CASSAGDGLAGNISYNEQFF
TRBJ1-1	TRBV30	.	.	TGTGCCTGGAGTGTACGTGGGCAAACGGCAGCTTTCTTT	CAWSVRGQTAAFF
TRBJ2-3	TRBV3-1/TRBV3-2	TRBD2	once	TGTGCCAGCAGCCAAACACGTAGCGGGAGGGCCACAGATACGCAGTATTTT	CASSQTRSGRATDTQYF
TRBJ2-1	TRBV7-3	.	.	TGTGCCAGCAGGTCGGACAGCTCCTACAATGAGCAGTTCTTC	CASRSDSSYNEQFF
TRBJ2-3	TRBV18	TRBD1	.	TGTGCCAGCTCACCACGACAGGGGTCTAGCACAGATACGCAGTATTTT	CASSPRQGSSTDTQYF
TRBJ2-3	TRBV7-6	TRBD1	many	TGTGCCAGCAGCTTAGGGACAGGGGGCGCAGCAGATACGCAGTATTTT	CASSLGTGGAADTQYF
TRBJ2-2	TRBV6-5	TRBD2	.	TGTGCCAGCAGTCGGGGGGGACGAATAGGCGGGGAGCTGTTTTTT	CASSRGGRIGGELFF
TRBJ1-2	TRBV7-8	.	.	TGTGCCAGCAGCTTAGTAAACAGGGCTGGCTACACCTTC	CASSLVNRAGYTF
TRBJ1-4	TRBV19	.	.	TGTGCCAGTAGAGGCCTCAGGGGTGTACTTGAAAAACTGTTTTTT	CASRGLRGVLEKLFF
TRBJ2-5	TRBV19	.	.	TGTGCCAGTAGTCTGGACACGACCCAGTACTTC	CASSLDTTQYF
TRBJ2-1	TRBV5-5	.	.	TGTGCCAGCACCGCCTTGGGACACAGTGAACAGTTCTTC	CASTALGHSEQFF
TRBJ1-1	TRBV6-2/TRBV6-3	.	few	TGTGCCAGCAGTTACGGGGGGGGTGAAGCTTTCTTT	CASSYGGGEAFF
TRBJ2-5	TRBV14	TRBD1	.	TGTGCCAGCAGCCACGGACAGGGGGAATTCCAAGAGACCCAGTACTTC	CASSHGQGEFQETQYF
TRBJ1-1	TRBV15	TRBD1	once	TGTGCCACCAGCGGCCGCCCGCGGGACAGGGCCACTGAAGCTTTCTTT	CATSGRPRDRATEAFF
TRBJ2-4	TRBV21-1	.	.	TGTGCCAGCAGCAAAGCGCTTTTTCGGTCCTGGTCGGCGGATTTAGCCAAAAACATTCAGTACTTC	CASSKALFRSWSADLAKNIQYF
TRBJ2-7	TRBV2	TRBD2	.	TGTGCCAGCTCAAGGGGTAGTTTTAGCGGGCGATCCTACGAGCAGTACTTC	CASSRGSFSGRSYEQYF
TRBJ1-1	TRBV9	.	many	TGTGCCAGCAGCGTGCAGGGGCACGTCAACACTGAAGCTTTCTTT	CASSVQGHVNTEAFF
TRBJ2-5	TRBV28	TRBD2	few	TGTGCCAGCAGTTCCAAGCGGGGCCGGGAGGAGACCCAGTACTTC	CASSSKRGREETQYF
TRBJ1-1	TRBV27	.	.	TGTGCCAGCAGGCAGGGTATCACTGAAGCTTTCTTT	CASRQGITEAFF
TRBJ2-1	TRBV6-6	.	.	TGTGCCAGCACCCTCGATGGCCTCTCCTACAATGAGCAGTTCTTC	CASTLDGLSYNEQFF
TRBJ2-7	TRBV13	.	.	TGTGCCAGCAGCTTAACGGACAGTGCCTACGAGCAGTACTTC	CASSLTDSAYEQYF
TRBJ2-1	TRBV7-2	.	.	TGTGCCAGCAGCTTAGTTGGTATAGATGAGCAGTTCTTC	CASSLVGIDEQFF
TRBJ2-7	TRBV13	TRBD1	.	TGTGCCAGCATCAGACAGGGGTTCTACGAGCAGTACTTC	CASIRQGFYEQYF
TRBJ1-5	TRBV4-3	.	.	TGCGCCAGCAGCCAAGATAGGAGCAGTAATCAGCCCCAGCATTTT	CASSQDRSSNQPQHF
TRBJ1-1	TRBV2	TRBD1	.	TGTGCCAGCAGTGCCCTCAATCAGGGGGCGAGGACTGAAGCTTTCTTT	CASSALNQGARTEAFF
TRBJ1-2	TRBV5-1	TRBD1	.	TGCGCCAGCAGCCGGGATCCTGGGACAGCCAACGCAAACTATGGCTACACCTTC	CASSRDPGTANANYGYTF
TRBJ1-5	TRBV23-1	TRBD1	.	TGCGCCAGCAGTCAACGGGACAGCGTAGGAAAAGAAGGGGATCAGCCCCAGCATTTT	CASSQRDSVGKEGDQPQHF
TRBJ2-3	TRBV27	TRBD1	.	TGTGCCAGCAGTCTCGGGACAGGGGGCTTAGATACGCAGTATTTT	CASSLGTGGLDTQYF
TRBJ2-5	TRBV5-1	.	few	TGCGCCAGCAGCCTCGGAGGAGGGACTCAAGAGACCCAGTACTTC	CASSLGGGTQETQYF
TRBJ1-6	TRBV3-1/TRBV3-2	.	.	TGTGCCAGCAGCCAAACGGCAGGGGATAATTCACCCCTCCACTTT	CASSQTAGDNSPLHF
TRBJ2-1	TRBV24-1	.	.	TGTGCCACCAGTGTGCCGAGGATCCTCAATGAGCAGTTCTTC	CATSVPRILNEQFF
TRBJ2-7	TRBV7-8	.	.	TGTGCCAGCAGCTTAGTGCAGGGGAAGAGCGTCTCCTACGAGCAGTACTTC	CASSLVQGKSVSYEQYF